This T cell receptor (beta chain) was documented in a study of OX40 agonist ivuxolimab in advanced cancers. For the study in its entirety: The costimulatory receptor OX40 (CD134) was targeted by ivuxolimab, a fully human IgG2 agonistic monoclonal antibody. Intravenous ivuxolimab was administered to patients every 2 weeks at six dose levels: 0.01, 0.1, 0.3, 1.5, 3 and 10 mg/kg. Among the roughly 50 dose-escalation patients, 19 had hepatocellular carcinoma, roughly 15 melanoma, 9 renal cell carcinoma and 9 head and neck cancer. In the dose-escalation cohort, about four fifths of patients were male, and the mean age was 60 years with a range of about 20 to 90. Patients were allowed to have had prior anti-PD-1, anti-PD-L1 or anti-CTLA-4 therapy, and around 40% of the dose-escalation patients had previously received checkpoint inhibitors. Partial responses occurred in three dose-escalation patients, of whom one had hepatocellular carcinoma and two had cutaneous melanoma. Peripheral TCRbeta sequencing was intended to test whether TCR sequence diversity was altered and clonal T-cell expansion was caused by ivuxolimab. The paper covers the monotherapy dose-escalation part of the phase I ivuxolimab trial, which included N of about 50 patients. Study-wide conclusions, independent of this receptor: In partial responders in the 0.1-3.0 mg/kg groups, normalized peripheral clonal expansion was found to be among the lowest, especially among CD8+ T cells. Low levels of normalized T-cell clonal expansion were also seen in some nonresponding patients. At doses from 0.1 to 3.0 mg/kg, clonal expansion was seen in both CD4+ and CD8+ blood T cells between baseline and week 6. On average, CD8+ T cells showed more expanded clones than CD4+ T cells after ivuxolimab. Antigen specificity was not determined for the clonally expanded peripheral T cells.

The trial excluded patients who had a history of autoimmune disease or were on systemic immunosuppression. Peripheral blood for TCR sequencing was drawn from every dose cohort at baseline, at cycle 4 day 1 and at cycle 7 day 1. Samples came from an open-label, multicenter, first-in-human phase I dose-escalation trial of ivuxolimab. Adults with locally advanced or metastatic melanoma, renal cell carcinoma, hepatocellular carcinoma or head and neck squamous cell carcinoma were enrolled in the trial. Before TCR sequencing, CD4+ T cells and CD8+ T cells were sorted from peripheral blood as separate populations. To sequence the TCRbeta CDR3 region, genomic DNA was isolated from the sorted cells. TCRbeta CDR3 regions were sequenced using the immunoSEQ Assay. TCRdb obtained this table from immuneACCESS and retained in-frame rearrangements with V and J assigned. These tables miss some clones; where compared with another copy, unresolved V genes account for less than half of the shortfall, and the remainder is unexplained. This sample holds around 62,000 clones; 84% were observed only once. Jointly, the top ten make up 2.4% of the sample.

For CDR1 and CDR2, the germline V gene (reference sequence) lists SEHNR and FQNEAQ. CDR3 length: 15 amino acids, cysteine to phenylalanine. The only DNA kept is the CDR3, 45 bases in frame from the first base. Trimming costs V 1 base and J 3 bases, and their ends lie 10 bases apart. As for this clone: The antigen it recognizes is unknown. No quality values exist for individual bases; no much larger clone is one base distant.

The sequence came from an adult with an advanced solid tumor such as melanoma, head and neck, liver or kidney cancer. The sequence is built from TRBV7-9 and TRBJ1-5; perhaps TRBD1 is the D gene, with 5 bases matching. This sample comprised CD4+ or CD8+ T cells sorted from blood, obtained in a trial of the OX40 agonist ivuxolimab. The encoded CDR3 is CASSLVGTVNQPQHF. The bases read TGTGCCAGCAGCTTAGTAGGGACGGTCAATCAGCCCCAGCATTTT.